Shown below are 13 T cell receptor beta chains from a single sample sequenced in a study of T cell changes during pregnancy in multiple sclerosis. The data were produced by immunoSEQ multiplex PCR, yet TCRdb's version contains in-frame clones alone and is incomplete. The data show 60,000 or so clones, with about 90% seen just once and approximately 0.45% held by the top ten. This sample comprised CD4+ T cells from peripheral blood mononuclear cells, obtained after pregnancy. Receptors were obtained from a female donor in good health, enrolled as a control in a pregnancy study.

The chain uses TRBV27 and TRBJ1-1, with TRBD1 as a possible D gene (6 bases). The germline V gene encodes CDR1 MNHEY and CDR2 SMNVEV (reference sequence). The CDR3 is 14 residues long. V lost 3 bases and J lost 1, with 9 bases in between. This chain's CDR3 is CASSFAGENTEAFF. The DNA of the CDR3 is TGTGCCAGCAGTTTCGCAGGGGAGAACACTGAAGCTTTCTTT.

This chain joins TRBV2 and TRBJ2-1, with 8 bases aligning to TRBD2. V shed 8 bases, J shed 0 bases, and the junction held 12 bases outside the gene matches. The CDR3 covers 17 residues. The germline V gene has CDR1 SNHLY and CDR2 FYNNEI. The CDR3 DNA sequence: TGTGCCAGCGGTTATCTAGCGGGTACCGCCTCCTACAATGAGCAGTTCTTC. Translated: CASGYLAGTASYNEQFF.

V usage is TRBV5-4 and J usage is TRBJ2-7, with D tentatively TRBD2 (6 bases). Trimming cost V 6 bases and J 6 bases, with 22 bases left between them. Germline assignment: CDR1 SGHNT and CDR2 YYREEE (reference sequence). CDR3 length: 15 residues. CDR3 coding DNA: TGTGCCAGCACCCCCGAGGCATTCTCGGAGGGCGAGCAGTACTTC. Its protein is CASTPEAFSEGEQYF. The full variable domain, in which reference TRBV5-4 and TRBJ2-7 provide the parts outside the CDR3, is ETGVTQSPTHLIKTRGQQVTLRCSSQSGHNTVSWYQQALGQGPQFIFQYYREEENGRGNFPPRFSGLQFPNYSSELNVNALELDDSALYLCASTPEAFSEGEQYFGPGTRLTVT.

The gene calls are TRBV11-2 and TRBJ1-1, with a weak D call TRBD1 (5 bases). Trimming removed 6 bases at V and 4 bases at J, with 9 bases between. From germline, CDR1 is SGHAT and CDR2 FQNNGV. The CDR3 loop spans 12 amino acids. DNA for the CDR3: TGTGCCAGCAGGTCCGGGGGCACTGAAGCTTTCTTT. Its protein is CASRSGGTEAFF.

The rearrangement links TRBV7-8 to TRBJ1-1; D ambiguous. This CDR3 is 14 amino acids long. The V end lost 2 bases, the J end lost 1 base, and 8 bases lay between the germline ends. Germline V gene lookup returns CDR1 SGHVS and CDR2 FQNEAQ. CDR3 sequence reads: CASSLQESNTEAFF. The CDR3 DNA reads as TGTGCCAGCAGCTTACAGGAATCGAACACTGAAGCTTTCTTT.

The rearrangement uses TRBV5-1 and TRBJ2-2; D is uncertain. Germline V gene sequence: CDR1 SGHRS, CDR2 YFSETQ. The CDR3 runs 11 residues. Trimming removed 7 bases at V and 8 bases at J, with 9 bases between. The CDR3 loop reads CASRFTGELFF. As DNA, the CDR3 is TGCGCCAGCCGATTCACAGGGGAGCTGTTTTTT.

The chain is built from TRBV5-1 and TRBJ1-2, with TRBD1 matching over 8 bases. V lost 4 bases to trimming and J lost 4 bases; unmatched junction nucleotides: 6. The CDR3 consists of 14 residues. The germline V gene has CDR1 SGHRS and CDR2 YFSETQ. The CDR3 loop reads CASSPGQGAYGYTF. Here the CDR3 DNA reads TGCGCCAGCAGCCCAGGACAGGGTGCCTATGGCTACACCTTC.

The chain is built from TRBV11-2 and TRBJ1-6, with D unresolved. This CDR3 is 16 amino acids long. The germline V gene encodes CDR1 SGHAT and CDR2 FQNNGV. Trimming pared 5 bases from V and 3 bases from J, leaving 14 bases between. The CDR3 DNA follows: TGTGCCAGCAGCCCGTCTCTGAGTAGCTATAATTCACCCCTCCACTTT. Protein: CASSPSLSSYNSPLHF.

CDR3 DNA: TGTGCCAGCAGCCCTTCGGTTCCCGCACAGGGTTTAGGATCACCCCTCCACTTT. Translated, it gives CASSPSVPAQGLGSPLHF. The V and J genes are TRBV4-2 and TRBJ1-6; the D gene is possibly TRBD1 (6 bases). CDR1 and CDR2 (germline): LGHNA, YNFKEQ. V dropped 4 bases and J dropped 10 bases, with 26 bases sitting between them. This CDR3 has 18 amino acids.

This chain joins TRBV19 and TRBJ1-1; a possible D gene is TRBD1 (6 bases). Germline assignment: CDR1 LNHDA and CDR2 SQIVND (reference sequence). The CDR3 is 16 amino acids. The V end lost 3 bases, the J end lost 1 base, and 15 bases lay between the germline ends. CDR3 DNA: TGTGCCAGTAGTATCGGGGGGGCTGGCGGGAACACTGAAGCTTTCTTT. This codes for CASSIGGAGGNTEAFF.

This chain joins TRBV19 and TRBJ1-2; tentative D call: TRBD1 (5 bases). V lost 5 bases and J 7 bases, leaving 26 bases between the germline ends. The CDR3 has 17 residues. Looked up from germline, CDR1 is LNHDA and CDR2 is SQIVND (reference sequence). In DNA, the CDR3 is TGTGCCAGTAGTGGCGGTTTACAGGTTTCGGGTCCGGGTGGCTACACCTTC. Translating gives CASSGGLQVSGPGGYTF.

The genes are TRBV5-5 and TRBJ2-3; possibly TRBD1 for D (6 bases). CDR1 and CDR2 (germline): SGHKS, YYEKEE (reference sequence). V was shortened by 0 bases and J by 2 bases, with 7 bases between the two germline ends. The CDR3 spans 14 residues. The CDR3 nucleotides are TGTGCCAGCAGCTTGGGGACAGCCACAGATACGCAGTATTTT. It is translated as CASSLGTATDTQYF.

The chain combines TRBV6-5 with TRBJ1-2, with D perhaps matching TRBD1 (5 bases). The CDR3 spans 13 residues. The V gene's germline CDR1 is MNHEY and CDR2 SVGAGI. V was clipped by 6 bases and J by 4 bases, with 12 bases between them. CDR3 sequence reads: CASSRGGVYGYTF. Written as DNA, the CDR3 is TGTGCCAGCAGCCGAGGAGGGGTCTATGGCTACACCTTC.